This T cell receptor beta chain was captured in a study of tissue T cells after allogeneic stem cell transplantation. On the study more broadly: Patients with graft-versus-host disease had grafts: several unmodified, three CD34-selected and T-cell-depleted.

Steroid-refractory graft-versus-host disease after allogeneic hematopoietic cell transplant qualified adults for prospective research-autopsy enrollment. Autopsy tissues included GI tract, liver, skin and lymphoid organs. This table comes from immunoSEQ multiplex PCR, and its TCRdb copy is limited to in-frame clones, with some not included. The sample has about 4,000 clones; around four fifths are singletons. Findings and caveats of the study: Sampling depth was limited, and the cohort was small and clinically varied. Anatomically similar tissues had similar TCR repertoires within each patient.

Comments on this clone: Its matching antigen is unknown.

V was shortened by 0 bases and J by 7 bases, with 16 bases between the two germline ends. This CDR3 contains 15 residues. Per the germline V gene, CDR1 is SGHRS and CDR2 is YFSETQ. The source was esophageal tissue, collected at autopsy. The TCR sequence derives from a male patient older than 55 with steroid-refractory graft-versus-host disease after an allogeneic stem cell transplant. Some T cells may be supplied by the graft donor. The chain joins TRBV5-1 to TRBJ1-1; maybe TRBD1 (6 bases). CDR3 loop: CASSLDITGPFEAFF. DNA of the CDR3: TGCGCCAGCAGCTTGGATATTACAGGGCCATTTGAAGCTTTCTTT. Variable domain in full (rest from reference TRBV5-1 and TRBJ1-1): KAGVTQTPRYLIKTRGQQVTLSCSPISGHRSVSWYQQTPGQGLQFLFEYFSETQRNKGNFPGRFSGRQFSNSRSEMNVSTLELGDSALYLCASSLDITGPFEAFFGQGTRLTVV.